These 12 T cell receptor beta chains came from one sample sequenced in a study of T cell responses to AZD1222 COVID-19 vaccine. Sequencing used immunoSEQ multiplex PCR; TCRdb keeps in-frame clones, though not all of them. Counted here are 150,000 to 200,000 clones, 85% to 95% occurring once; the ten biggest clones make up 10%. The sequences come from peripheral blood, collected on day 0 of AZD1222 vaccination. The receptors shown here come from an adult in good health.

The chain couples TRBV4-1 to TRBJ1-2; no clear D. Looked up from germline, CDR1 is MGHRA and CDR2 is YSYEKL. This CDR3 has 14 amino acids. V was cut by 5 bases and J by 4 bases, with 14 bases left in between. The CDR3 DNA sequence: TGCGCCAGCAGCTTAGACGCGGCAGCCTATGGCTACACCTTC. It is translated as CASSLDAAAYGYTF.

The chain recombines TRBV9 with TRBJ1-1, with D tentatively TRBD1 (5 bases). Germline CDR1 is SGDLS and CDR2 is YYNGEE. The CDR3 loop spans 15 amino acids. The V gene lost 0 bases and the J gene lost 1 base, with 10 bases spanning the gap. The CDR3 region has the DNA TGTGCCAGCAGCGTAGTTTACAGGCCGAACACTGAAGCTTTCTTT. Amino acids: CASSVVYRPNTEAFF.

This chain uses TRBV4-1 with TRBJ2-1, with D possibly TRBD1 on 5 matching bases. This CDR3 has 13 amino acids. Trimming took 1 base from V and 9 from J, leaving 10 bases between them. Germline V lookup: CDR1 MGHRA, CDR2 YSYEKL. CDR3: CASSQGGQGEQFF. In DNA, the CDR3 is TGCGCCAGCAGCCAAGGTGGCCAGGGTGAGCAGTTCTTC.

The V gene is TRBV3-1 (or the pseudogene TRBV3-2), the J gene TRBJ2-7; D is perhaps TRBD2 (5 bases). The CDR3 consists of 14 residues. V was trimmed by 1 base and J by 6 bases, leaving 13 bases between them. Germline lookup yields CDR1 LGHDT and CDR2 YNNKEL (reference sequence). CDR3 sequence reads: CASSQGDREGEQYF. The CDR3 DNA follows: TGTGCCAGCAGCCAAGGTGACCGGGAAGGCGAGCAGTACTTC.

V gene TRBV18 combines with J gene TRBJ1-2, with 8 nucleotides matching TRBD1. V lost 2 bases and J lost 7; bases outside the gene matches: 6. The CDR3 is 14 amino acids. The germline CDR1 and CDR2 sequences are KGHSH and LQKENI. CDR3 sequence (DNA): TGTGCCAGCTCACCAGCGCAGGGGGCGGGTGGCTACACCTTC. This translates into CASSPAQGAGGYTF.

The chain is built from TRBV5-6 and TRBJ1-5, with TRBD1 matching 7 bases. J was trimmed by 4 bases and V by 0 bases; bases with no gene match: 4. Germline CDR1 is SGHDT and CDR2 is YYEEEE. This CDR3 contains 15 residues. CDR3 residues: CASSLVQGGNQPQHF. In DNA form, the CDR3 reads TGTGCCAGCAGCTTGGTCCAGGGGGGGAATCAGCCCCAGCATTTT.

The genes are TRBV19 and TRBJ1-1, with 8 bases fitting TRBD1. V dropped 1 base and J dropped 5; count of bases not matched to a gene: 6. The CDR3 has 15 residues. The V gene's germline CDR1 is LNHDA and CDR2 SQIVND (reference sequence). Written as DNA, the CDR3 is TGTGCCAGTAGTATAGGGCCCAGGGGGCGAACTGAAGCTTTCTTT. This sequence encodes CASSIGPRGRTEAFF.

J is TRBJ1-2 and V is TRBV11-1; D gene ambiguous. Per germline, CDR1 SGHAT and CDR2 FQDESV (reference sequence). This CDR3 has 14 residues. With 3 bases removed from V and 4 bases from J, the gap between germline ends came to 12 bases. This CDR3 reads CASSFRTEGYGYTF. CDR3 nucleotides: TGTGCCAGCAGCTTCAGGACGGAGGGCTATGGCTACACCTTC. Full variable domain (remainder filled in from reference TRBV11-1 and TRBJ1-2): EAEVAQSPRYKITEKSQAVAFWCDPISGHATLYWYRQILGQGPELLVQFQDESVVDDSQLPKDRFSAERLKGVDSTLKIQPAELGDSAMYLCASSFRTEGYGYTFGSGTRLTVV.

In its sample, this clone was seen a few times. The CDR3 spells CASSDQPSEGEKLFF. The CDR3 DNA reads TGTGCCAGCAGTGACCAACCTAGTGAGGGGGAAAAACTGTTTTTT. The genes are TRBV25-1 and TRBJ1-4; D possibly corresponds to TRBD1 (5 bases). Trimming shortened V by 3 bases and J by 8 bases, and 16 bases separated the two germline ends. CDR1 is MGHDK and CDR2 is SYGVNS in the germline V gene. The length of the CDR3 is 15 residues.

DNA of the CDR3: TGTGCCAGCAGTTTCCCAGGGGCATCGGGGACTAACTATGGCTACACCTTC. Protein sequence: CASSFPGASGTNYGYTF. The rearrangement links TRBV28 to TRBJ1-2; D possibly corresponds to TRBD1 (6 bases). The CDR3 consists of 17 residues. Germline loops: CDR1 MDHEN, CDR2 SYDVKM. V was pared by 3 bases and J by 0 bases, with 17 bases between.

The chain recombines TRBV5-1 with TRBJ2-2; 12 bases agree with TRBD2. The V gene's germline CDR1 is SGHRS and CDR2 YFSETQ. The CDR3 runs 16 residues. V was pared by 3 bases and J by 1 base, with 1 base of the junction left unmatched. The CDR3 here is CASSWGLAGNTGELFF. In DNA form, the CDR3 reads TGCGCCAGCAGCTGGGGACTAGCGGGGAACACCGGGGAGCTGTTTTTT.

This chain connects TRBV7-2 to TRBJ2-7; the match to TRBD2 covers 7 bases. CDR3 length: 13 residues. The V segment lost 8 bases and the J segment 5 bases; nucleotides outside the gene matches: 9. Germline V lookup: CDR1 SGHTA, CDR2 FQGNSA. The CDR3 DNA is TGTGCCAGCGCGCCGGGACTAACGAACGAGCAGTACTTC. Its translation is CASAPGLTNEQYF.